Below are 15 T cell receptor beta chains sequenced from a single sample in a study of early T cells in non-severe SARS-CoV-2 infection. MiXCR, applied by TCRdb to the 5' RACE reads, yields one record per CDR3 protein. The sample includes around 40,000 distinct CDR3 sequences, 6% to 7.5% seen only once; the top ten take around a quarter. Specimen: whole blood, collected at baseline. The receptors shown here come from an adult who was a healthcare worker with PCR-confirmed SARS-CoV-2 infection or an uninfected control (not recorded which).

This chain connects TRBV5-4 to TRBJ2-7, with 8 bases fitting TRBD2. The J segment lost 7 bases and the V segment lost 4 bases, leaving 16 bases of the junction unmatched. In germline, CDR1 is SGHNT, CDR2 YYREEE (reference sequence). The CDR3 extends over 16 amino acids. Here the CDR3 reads CASSPSGFKLADEQYF. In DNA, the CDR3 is TGTGCCAGCAGCCCCTCCGGCTTTAAACTAGCGGATGAGCAGTACTTC.

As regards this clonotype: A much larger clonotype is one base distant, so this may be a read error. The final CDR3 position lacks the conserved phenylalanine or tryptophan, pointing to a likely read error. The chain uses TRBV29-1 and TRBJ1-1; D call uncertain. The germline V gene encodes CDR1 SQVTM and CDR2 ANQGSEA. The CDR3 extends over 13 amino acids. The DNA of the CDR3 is TGCAGGGTAGACCCCCTTGTGAACACTGAAGCTTTCTTA. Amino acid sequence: CRVDPLVNTEAFL.

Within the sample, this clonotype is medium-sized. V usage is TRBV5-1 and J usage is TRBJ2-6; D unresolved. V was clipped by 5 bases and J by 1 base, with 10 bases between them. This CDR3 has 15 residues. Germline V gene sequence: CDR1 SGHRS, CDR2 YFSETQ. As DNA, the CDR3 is TGCGCCAGCAGGGAACAGACTTCTGGGGCCAACGTCCTGACTTTC. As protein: CASREQTSGANVLTF.

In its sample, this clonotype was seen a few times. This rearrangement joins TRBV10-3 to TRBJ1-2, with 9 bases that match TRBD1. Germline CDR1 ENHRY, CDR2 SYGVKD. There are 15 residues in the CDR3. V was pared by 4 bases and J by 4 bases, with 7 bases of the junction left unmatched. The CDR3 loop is CAISGRTGELYGYTF. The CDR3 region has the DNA TGTGCCATCAGTGGCCGGACAGGGGAACTCTATGGCTACACCTTC.

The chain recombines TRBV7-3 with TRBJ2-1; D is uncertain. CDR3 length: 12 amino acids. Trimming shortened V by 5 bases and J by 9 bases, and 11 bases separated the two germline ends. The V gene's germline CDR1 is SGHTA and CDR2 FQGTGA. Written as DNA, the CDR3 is TGTGCCAGCAGCCGTAGGTCCGGTGAGCAGTTCTTC. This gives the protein CASSRRSGEQFF. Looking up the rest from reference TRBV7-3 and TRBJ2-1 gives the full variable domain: GAGVSQTPSNKVTEKGKYVELRCDPISGHTALYWYRQSLGQGPEFLIYFQGTGAADDSGLPNDRFFAVRPEGSVSTLKIQRTERGDSAVYLCASSRRSGEQFFGPGTRLTVL.

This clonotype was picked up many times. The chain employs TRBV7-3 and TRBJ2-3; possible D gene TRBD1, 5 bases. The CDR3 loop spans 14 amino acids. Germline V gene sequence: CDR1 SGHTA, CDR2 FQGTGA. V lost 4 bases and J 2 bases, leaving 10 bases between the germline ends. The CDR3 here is CASSYQGVTDTQYF. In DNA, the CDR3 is TGTGCCAGCAGCTATCAGGGCGTCACAGATACGCAGTATTTT. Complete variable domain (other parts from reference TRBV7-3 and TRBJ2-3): GAGVSQTPSNKVTEKGKYVELRCDPISGHTALYWYRQSLGQGPEFLIYFQGTGAADDSGLPNDRFFAVRPEGSVSTLKIQRTERGDSAVYLCASSYQGVTDTQYFGPGTRLTVL.

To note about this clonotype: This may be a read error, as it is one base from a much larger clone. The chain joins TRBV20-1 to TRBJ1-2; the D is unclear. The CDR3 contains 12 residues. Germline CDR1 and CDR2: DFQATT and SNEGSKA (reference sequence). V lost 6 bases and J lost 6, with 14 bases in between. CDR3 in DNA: TGCAGTGCCACCACAAGGTGTCATGGCTACACCTTC. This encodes CSATTRCHGYTF.

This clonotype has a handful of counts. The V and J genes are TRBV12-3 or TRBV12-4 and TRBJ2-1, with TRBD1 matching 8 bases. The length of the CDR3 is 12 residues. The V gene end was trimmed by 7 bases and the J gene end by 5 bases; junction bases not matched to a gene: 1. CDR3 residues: CASIQGDNEQFF. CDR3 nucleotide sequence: TGTGCCAGCATACAGGGGGACAATGAGCAGTTCTTC.

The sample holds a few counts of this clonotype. CDR3 loop: CASSSDTERMNNSPLHF. In nucleotides, the CDR3 is TGCGCCAGCAGCTCTGACACGGAAAGGATGAATAATTCACCCCTCCACTTT. The J gene is TRBJ1-6, the V gene TRBV4-1; D is ambiguous. The CDR3 extends over 17 amino acids. The ends were cut back, 5 bases at V and 5 bases at J, with 19 bases in the middle. Germline assignment: CDR1 MGHRA and CDR2 YSYEKL.

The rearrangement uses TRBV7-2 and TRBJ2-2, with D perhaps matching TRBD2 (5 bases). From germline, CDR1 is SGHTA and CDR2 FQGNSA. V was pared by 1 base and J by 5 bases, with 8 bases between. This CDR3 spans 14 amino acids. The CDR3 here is CASSLGRGTGELFF. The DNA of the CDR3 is TGTGCCAGCAGCTTAGGGCGCGGGACCGGGGAGCTGTTTTTT.

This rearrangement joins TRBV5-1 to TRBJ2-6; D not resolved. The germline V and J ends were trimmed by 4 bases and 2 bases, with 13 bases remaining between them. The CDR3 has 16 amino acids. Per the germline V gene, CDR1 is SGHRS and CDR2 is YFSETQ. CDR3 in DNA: TGCGCCAGCAGCGGAACCAAAAGGGCTGGGGCCAACGTCCTGACTTTC. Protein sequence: CASSGTKRAGANVLTF.

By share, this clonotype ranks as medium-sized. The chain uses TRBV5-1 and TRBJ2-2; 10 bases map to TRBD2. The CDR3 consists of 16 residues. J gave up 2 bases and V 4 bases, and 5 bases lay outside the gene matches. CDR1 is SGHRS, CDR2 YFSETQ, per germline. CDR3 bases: TGCGCCAGCAGCCTACTAGCGGGATCTAACACCGGGGAGCTGTTTTTT. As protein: CASSLLAGSNTGELFF.

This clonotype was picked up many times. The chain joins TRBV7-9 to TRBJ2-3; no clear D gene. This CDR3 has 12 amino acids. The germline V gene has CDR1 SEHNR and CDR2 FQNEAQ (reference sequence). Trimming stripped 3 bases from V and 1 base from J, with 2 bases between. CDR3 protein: CASSFGTDTQYF. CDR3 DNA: TGTGCCAGCAGCTTCGGCACAGATACGCAGTATTTT.

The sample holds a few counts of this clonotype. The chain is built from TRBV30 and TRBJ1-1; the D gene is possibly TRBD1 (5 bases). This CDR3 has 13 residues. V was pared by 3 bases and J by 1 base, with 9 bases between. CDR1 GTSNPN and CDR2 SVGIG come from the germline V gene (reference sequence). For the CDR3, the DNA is TGTGCCTGGAGGTACCAGGGGAACACTGAAGCTTTCTTT. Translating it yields CAWRYQGNTEAFF.

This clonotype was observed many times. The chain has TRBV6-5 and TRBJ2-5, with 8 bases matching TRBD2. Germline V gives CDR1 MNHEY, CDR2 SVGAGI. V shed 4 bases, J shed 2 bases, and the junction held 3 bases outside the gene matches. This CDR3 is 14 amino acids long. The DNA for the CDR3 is TGTGCCAGCAGTTTCACGGGGGGGCAAGAGACCCAGTACTTC. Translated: CASSFTGGQETQYF.